The 11 T cell receptor beta chains given below trace back to one sample, sequenced in a study of early T cells in non-severe SARS-CoV-2 infection. TCRdb re-called the 5' RACE reads with MiXCR, one entry per CDR3 protein. The sample lists approximately 70,000 distinct CDR3 sequences, around 13% occurring once. Sequenced material: whole blood. The receptor set was obtained from an adult who was a healthcare worker with PCR-confirmed SARS-CoV-2 infection or an uninfected control (not recorded which).

In this sample, this clonotype turned up a few times. The genes are TRBV11-2 and TRBJ2-5; D ambiguous. The CDR3 loop spans 14 amino acids. CDR1 SGHAT and CDR2 FQNNGV come from the germline V gene. Trimming left V 1 base short and J 0 bases short, with 6 bases between. This CDR3 reads CASSLVANQETQYF. The CDR3 DNA reads TGTGCCAGCAGCTTAGTAGCTAACCAAGAGACCCAGTACTTC.

This chain uses TRBV29-1 with TRBJ1-1; D remains ambiguous. The CDR3 runs to 12 residues. Germline V lookup: CDR1 SQVTM, CDR2 ANQGSEA. V lost 7 bases, J lost 0 bases, and 9 bases lay in between. The chain's CDR3 is CSASRVNTEAFF. The CDR3 DNA is TGCAGCGCCAGTAGGGTGAACACTGAAGCTTTCTTT. The full variable domain, its missing parts supplied by reference TRBV29-1 and TRBJ1-1, is SAVISQKPSRDICQRGTSLTIQCQVDSQVTMMFWYRQQPGQSLTLIATANQGSEATYESGFVIDKFPISRPNLTFSTLTVSNMSPEDSSIYLCSASRVNTEAFFGQGTRLTVV.

The table lists this clonotype with many counts. Because the CDR3 is missing its conserved closing phenylalanine or tryptophan, this is likely a read error. The DNA is left out, because the CDR3 cannot be placed on it with certainty; the CDR3 is given as TCRdb lists it. The chain combines TRBV6-2 or TRBV6-3 with TRBJ2-7; the table's TRBD1 call for D was not verified on the DNA. The CDR3 sequence runs 12 residues, both termini included. CDR1 MNHEY and CDR2 SVGEGT come from the germline V gene. This chain's CDR3 is CASSYYGTPVVL.

This clonotype was seen a handful of times. The rearrangement joins TRBV19 to TRBJ2-3; 9 nucleotides align to TRBD2. The CDR3 is 15 residues long. Trimming removed 3 bases from V and 2 bases from J; junction bases left unmatched: 3. Germline CDR1 and CDR2: LNHDA and SQIVND (reference sequence). For the CDR3, the DNA is TGTGCCAGTAGTATTAGCGGGGGCTACACAGATACGCAGTATTTT. This translates into CASSISGGYTDTQYF.

This clonotype was seen many times. The chain employs TRBV6-1 and TRBJ2-7, with D uncertain. This CDR3 has 15 residues. The germline V and J ends were trimmed by 2 bases and 5 bases, with 16 bases remaining between them. Germline V gene lookup returns CDR1 MNHNS and CDR2 SASEGT. The CDR3 sequence: CASSERTGRSDEQYF. CDR3 nucleotide sequence: TGTGCCAGCAGTGAAAGGACGGGTCGATCGGACGAGCAGTACTTC.

The chain links TRBV19 to TRBJ1-5, with a weak D call TRBD1 (5 bases). Trimming left V 5 bases short and J 0 bases short, with 8 bases between. CDR3 length: 14 amino acids. Germline loops: CDR1 LNHDA, CDR2 SQIVND (reference sequence). CDR3 in amino acids: CASSPQVSNQPQHF. CDR3 DNA: TGTGCCAGTAGTCCACAGGTTAGCAATCAGCCCCAGCATTTT.

The chain has TRBV5-1 and TRBJ2-5, with D tentatively TRBD2 (6 bases). The CDR3 runs to 15 residues. V was clipped by 4 bases and J by 1 base, with 14 bases between them. Looked up from germline, CDR1 is SGHRS and CDR2 is YFSETQ. CDR3 sequence: CASSRWDSGQETQYF. CDR3 in DNA: TGCGCCAGCAGCAGGTGGGACTCAGGCCAAGAGACCCAGTACTTC.

J is TRBJ2-2 and V is TRBV5-1, with D possibly matching TRBD2 (6 bases). The CDR3 runs to 16 residues. Trimming took off 4 bases at V and 8 bases at J, with 21 bases between the two ends. CDR1 and CDR2 (germline): SGHRS, YFSETQ. This CDR3 is CASSPGLTPVRGELFF. The CDR3, as DNA: TGCGCCAGCAGCCCCGGACTAACCCCGGTACGGGGGGAGCTGTTTTTT.

A few counts support this clonotype. V is TRBV29-1 and J is TRBJ2-7; D is uncertain. Looked up from germline, CDR1 is SQVTM and CDR2 is ANQGSEA. The ends were cut back, 5 bases at V and 2 bases at J, with 7 bases in the middle. The CDR3 is 11 residues long. CDR3 bases: TGCAGCGTTCTAGAGGCCTACGAGCAGTACTTC. Translation gives CSVLEAYEQYF.

This chain uses TRBV9 with TRBJ2-1, with D unclear. The CDR3 consists of 12 residues. V was shortened by 1 base and J by 6 bases, with 5 bases between the two germline ends. CDR1 SGDLS and CDR2 YYNGEE come from the germline V gene. This CDR3 reads CASSVNLNEQFF. The CDR3 nucleotides read TGTGCCAGCAGCGTAAATCTCAATGAGCAGTTCTTC.

Ten or more counts support this clonotype. The chain couples TRBV4-2 to TRBJ2-1; perhaps TRBD2 as D (6 bases). CDR1 is LGHNA and CDR2 is YNFKEQ in the germline V gene. CDR3 length: 14 amino acids. The V end lost 0 bases, the J end lost 7 bases, and 10 bases lay between the germline ends. This chain's CDR3 is CASSQEPLANEQFF. CDR3 in DNA: TGTGCCAGCAGCCAAGAACCACTAGCAAATGAGCAGTTCTTC.